This T cell receptor (beta chain) was recovered during a study of cytomegalovirus exposure and HLA in healthy donors. PCR amplification relied on 60 Vbeta primers (plus 13 Jbeta primers). Here immunoSEQ multiplex PCR was the method, and the copy in TCRdb shows in-frame clones only, minus some. The sample data list some 130,000 clones. This TCR derives from a woman aged 40 to 50 in good health and CMV-seropositive. Sequences were obtained from PBMCs.

The CDR3 DNA reads as TGTGCCAGCAGTTTCGCAGGGGGCGGACCCCTCCACTTT. Encoded protein: CASSFAGGGPLHF. The rearrangement uses TRBV28 and TRBJ1-6; TRBD1 matches at 8 bases. This CDR3 has 13 amino acids. CDR1 MDHEN and CDR2 SYDVKM come from the germline V gene. V was pared by 3 bases and J by 12 bases, with 4 bases of the junction left unmatched.